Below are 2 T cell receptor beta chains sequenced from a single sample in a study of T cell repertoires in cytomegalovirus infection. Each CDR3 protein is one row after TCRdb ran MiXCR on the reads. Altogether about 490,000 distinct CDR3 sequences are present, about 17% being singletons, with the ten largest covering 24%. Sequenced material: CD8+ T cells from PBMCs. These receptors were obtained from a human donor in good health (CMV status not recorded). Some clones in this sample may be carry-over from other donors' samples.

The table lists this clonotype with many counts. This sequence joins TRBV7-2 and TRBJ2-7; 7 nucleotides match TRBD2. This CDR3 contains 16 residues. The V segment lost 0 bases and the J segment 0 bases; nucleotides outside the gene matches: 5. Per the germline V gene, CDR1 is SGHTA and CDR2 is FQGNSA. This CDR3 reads CASSLAAASGSYEQYF. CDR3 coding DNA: TGTGCCAGCAGCTTAGCGGCGGCTAGCGGCTCCTACGAGCAGTACTTC.

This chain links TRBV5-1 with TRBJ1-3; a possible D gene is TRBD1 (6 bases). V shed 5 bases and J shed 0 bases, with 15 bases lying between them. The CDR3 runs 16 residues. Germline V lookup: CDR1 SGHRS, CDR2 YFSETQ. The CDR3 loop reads CASRNGGRDSGNTIYF. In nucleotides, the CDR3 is TGCGCCAGCAGAAACGGGGGCCGGGACTCTGGAAACACCATATATTTT. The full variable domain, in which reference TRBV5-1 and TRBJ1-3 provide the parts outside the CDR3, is KAGVTQTPRYLIKTRGQQVTLSCSPISGHRSVSWYQQTPGQGLQFLFEYFSETQRNKGNFPGRFSGRQFSNSRSEMNVSTLELGDSALYLCASRNGGRDSGNTIYFGEGSWLTVV.